This T cell receptor (beta chain) emerged from a study of OX40 agonist ivuxolimab in advanced cancers. The protocol was immunoSEQ multiplex PCR, while the TCRdb copy is restricted to in-frame clones and leaves out a portion. The sample lists tens of thousands of clones, around 81% occurring once. The study, taken as a whole, reports: At 0.1 to 3.0 mg/kg and by week 6, clonal expansion occurred in CD4+ and CD8+ blood T cells. In a subset of nonresponders, normalized T-cell clonal expansion was also low. The work left the antigen specificity of expanded peripheral T cells undetermined.

Germline V CDR1 and CDR2: MNHEY, SVGAGI. Trimming took off 2 bases at V and 5 bases at J, with 6 bases between the two ends. The CDR3 consists of 12 residues. On this clone itself: Its target is unknown.

The source is an adult with an advanced solid tumor such as melanoma, head and neck, liver or kidney cancer. The chain employs TRBV6-5 and TRBJ2-5; D is undetermined. The material sequenced was CD4+ or CD8+ T cells sorted from blood, taken in a trial of the OX40 agonist ivuxolimab. The CDR3 here is CASSYDGETQYF. The CDR3 nucleotides are TGTGCCAGCAGTTACGACGGCGAGACCCAGTACTTC.